The clone carrying this T cell receptor (beta chain) has only a few counts. The sample comes from a study of T cells in Graves' hyperthyroidism and ophthalmopathy. A patient was excluded if there was uncontrolled infection, other autoimmune disease, pregnancy or lactation. The CDR3 has 13 amino acids. In germline, CDR1 is LNHDA, CDR2 SQIVND (reference sequence). With 3 bases clipped from V and 6 bases from J, the junction kept 4 bases outside the gene matches. Amplified regions were TCR beta CDR3 sequences from RNA transcripts. The primer set for the first-round RT-PCR of the TCR CDR3 was HTBI. From the multiplex PCR reads, TCRdb called clonotypes with MiXCR, one entry per CDR3 protein. Of 620,000 or so distinct CDR3 sequences listed, roughly 14% are singletons.

This chain connects TRBV19 to TRBJ1-2; 7 bases are a match to TRBD1. Sequences were obtained from blood. This clonotype was sampled from a woman aged 50 to 60 with Graves' ophthalmopathy. The CDR3 DNA is TGTGCCAGTAGTATGAGACAGGGTAATGGCTACACCTTC. Residues: CASSMRQGNGYTF.